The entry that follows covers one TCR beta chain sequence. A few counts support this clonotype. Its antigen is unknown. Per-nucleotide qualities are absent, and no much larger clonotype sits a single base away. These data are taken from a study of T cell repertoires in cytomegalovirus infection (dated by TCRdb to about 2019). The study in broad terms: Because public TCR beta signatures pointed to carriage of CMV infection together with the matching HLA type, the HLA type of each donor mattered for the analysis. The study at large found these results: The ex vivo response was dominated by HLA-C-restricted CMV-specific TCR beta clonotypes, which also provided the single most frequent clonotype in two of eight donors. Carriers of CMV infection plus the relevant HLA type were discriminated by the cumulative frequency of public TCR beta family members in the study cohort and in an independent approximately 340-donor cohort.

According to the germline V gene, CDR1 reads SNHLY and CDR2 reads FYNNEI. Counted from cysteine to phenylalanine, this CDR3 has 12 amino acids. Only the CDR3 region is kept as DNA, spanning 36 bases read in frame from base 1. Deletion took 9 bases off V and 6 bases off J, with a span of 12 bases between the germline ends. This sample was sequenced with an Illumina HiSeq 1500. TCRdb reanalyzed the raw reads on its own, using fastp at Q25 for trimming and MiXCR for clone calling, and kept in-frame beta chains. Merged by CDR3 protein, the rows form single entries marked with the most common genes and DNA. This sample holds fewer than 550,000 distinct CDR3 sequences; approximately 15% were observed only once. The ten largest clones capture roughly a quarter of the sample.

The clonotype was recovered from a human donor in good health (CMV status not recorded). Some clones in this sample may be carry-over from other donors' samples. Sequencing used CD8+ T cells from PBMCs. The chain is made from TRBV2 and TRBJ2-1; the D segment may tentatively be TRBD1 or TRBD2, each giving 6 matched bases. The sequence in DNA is TGTGCCAGGACAGGAGCGGGCAATGAGCAGTTCTTC. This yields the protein CARTGAGNEQFF.